This entry is about one T cell receptor beta chain. Its antigen remains unidentified. No qualities accompany the bases; no much larger clone lies one base away. This specimen belongs to a study of cytomegalovirus exposure and HLA in healthy donors (dated by TCRdb to about 2017). Study-level background: An earlier analysis of 587 of the donors reported under 300 Gb of sequence data and around 110 million unique TCR beta sequences obtained from about 179 million T cells. An early release covering roughly 640 HLA-typed donors comprised about 300 gigabases of sequencing data and approximately 80 million unique TCR sequences. Of the roughly 400 genotyped donors, approximately 83% fell in the genetic ancestry cluster associated with self-reported Caucasian donors. The study aimed to test whether cataloging public T cell receptors could reveal signatures of past pathogen exposure. Using immunosequencing, the study profiled T cell repertoires from 550 to 750 subjects and related those repertoires to cytomegalovirus serostatus. In addition to the first cohort of 666 subjects, a separate validation cohort of 130 or so different subjects was used. To predict cytomegalovirus infection status, the study brought together high-throughput TCR immunosequencing, statistical association of individual TCRs with disease status, and machine learning. In a later analysis, previously published TCR beta repertoires from hundreds of donors were re-analyzed and high-resolution HLA genotyping was added so that TCR occurrence patterns could be studied. In the later analysis, no new phenotypic data were used to find candidate immune exposures; instead, reliance was placed on TCR beta sequences and their occurrence across donors. An earlier analysis of 587 of the donors applied high-throughput TCR beta sequencing to assess whether each TCR beta V gene segment acted as functional or pseudogenic. Donor age, sex, ethnicity and CMV serostatus were compiled together with the repertoire data. A later genetic analysis took genome-wide SNP genotypes for about 55% of the 666 donors and used that subset as a discovery cohort. Every discovery cohort repertoire had been produced on one sequencing platform. HLA typing included class I and class II loci at four-digit resolution. The number of donors typed differed by locus, with 629-630 for A, B, C, DRB1 and DQB1, around 500 for DQA1, 600 to 610 for DPA1, and some 450 for DPB1. Because of strong linkage in the cohort, roughly five DR-DQ haplotypes were treated as single units for association and clustering. On average, roughly 200,000 unique TCR beta nucleotide sequences were sequenced per donor among 300 to 500 genotyped donors of the cohort, with around 19% of those sequences being non-productive. Results and caveats for the whole study, not just this receptor: In the study, approximately 150 TCR beta chains were listed as associated with cytomegalovirus. In vitro tests confirmed that a few of the cytomegalovirus-associated TCR beta chains recognize cytomegalovirus antigens. At a false discovery rate of 0.05, a later analysis linked 16,951 TCR beta sequences to specific HLA alleles. Strong co-occurrence of HLA alleles, especially DR and DQ, made assigning TCR associations to individual alleles difficult. Sequencing depth was assumed to be roughly uniform across donors in the presence/absence analyses, though that assumption may not hold. The classifier was reported to diagnose cytomegalovirus status with high specificity and sensitivity in both the original cohort and the validation cohort. In a later analysis, HLA-associated TCR beta chains showed more clonal expansion and lower generation probabilities than non-associated chains that were equally common. In a later analysis, most CMV-associated TCR beta chains were found to appear HLA-restricted, with HLA associations seemingly driven largely by CMV exposure. It was suggested by the authors that the approach could potentially be generalized to other disease states and immunological phenotypes. A further reported finding was that TCR beta sequences accurately predicted the HLA-A and HLA-B alleles for most subjects in the first cohort. A later genetic analysis associated a missense DCLRE1C variant with V-gene and J-gene trimming of TCR beta chains, and an independent cohort replicated the association. Several of the top co-occurrence clusters appeared to be linked to parvovirus B19, influenza, CMV and Epstein-Barr virus, according to a later analysis. In an earlier analysis of over 550 of the donors, most TCR beta V segments were observed in productive rearrangements about 87% or about 30% of the time, broadly matching IMGT annotations. Because HLA typing was unavailable for some donors at each locus, only the typed subset was used in association tests. A later analysis found that TCR association rates varied across HLA loci, with DRB1 alleles showing the most associated TCRs and HLA-C alleles the fewest. Most TCR sequences were observed very rarely across donors, whereas some public TCRs were present in many individuals. Compared with the roughly 670-donor mean, donors in an Asian-associated ancestry cluster had fewer N-insertions in productive TCRs, according to a later genetic analysis. Some IMGT-functional V segments, including TRBV6-2 and TRBV6-3, could not be told apart with the 87-base-pair reads, so those segments were excluded. A group of highly shared sequence variants was considered likely to be a technical artifact of the sequencing pipeline. Only TCR beta chains were sequenced in this cohort, and the absence of alpha or paired-chain data limited detectable features. Correlated functional status among segregating V segments might be attributable to linkage disequilibrium, but an unknown experimental factor could not be ruled out. Because counts were too low, seventeen rarely observed V segments, including chromosome 9 orphons, were excluded from the earlier analysis of a few hundred of the donors. CMV serostatus was the only immune exposure information available for the cohort.

Germline trimming: 6 bases from V, 9 bases from J; junction bases outside gene matches: 5. The CDR3 starts with the cysteine, ends with the phenylalanine, and has 13 residues. The DNA shown is the 39-base CDR3, in frame from base 1. CDR1 and CDR2, looked up from the germline V gene, are ENHRY and SYGVKD. The cohort consisted of more than 650 healthy bone marrow donors. All cohort members were sampled while nominally healthy, although unrecorded immune exposures were likely present. The donor was CMV seropositive and was included in the group of 250 to 300 seropositive cohort members. A peripheral blood sample was collected from each donor, and TCR beta sequencing was performed on peripheral blood mononuclear cells. The Qiagen DNeasy Blood Extraction Kit was used to extract genomic DNA from the blood cell samples. Library construction relied on the immunoSEQ multiplex PCR assay. For the multiplex PCR, a mixture combining 60 forward primers for TCR Vbeta segments and 13 reverse primers for TCR Jbeta segments was used. A multiplex PCR assay on genomic DNA amplified the CDR3 region of rearranged TCR beta genes. Amplified TCR beta libraries were sequenced as 87-base-pair reads on the Illumina HiSeq System. On the study's bioinformatics: In a later analysis, tens of millions of unique TCR beta chains were counted across the approximately 640 repertoires, and about 9.9 million of these chains were shared by at least two donors. To remove PCR and sequencing errors, raw reads were error-corrected and collapsed into unique sequences using a nearest-neighbor algorithm that merged closely related sequences. CDR3 sequences were aligned to IMGT reference sequences to assign V, D and J gene segments. For a sequence to be retained, a match of at least six nucleotides to both a V gene segment and a J gene segment was required. A rearrangement was called productive if the CDR3 had no stop codons and remained in frame with V and J, and every other rearrangement was called non-productive. CDR3 was defined by IMGT convention, running from the second conserved V-encoded cysteine to the conserved J-encoded phenylalanine. The earlier analysis of a few hundred of the donors excluded any sequence lacking an unambiguous match to a single V gene segment. In an earlier analysis of 450 to 750 of the donors, a V segment was called functional when productive rearrangements were above 56.7%, and segregating when the standard deviation between donors exceeded 5%. A statistical classification framework was built to diagnose cytomegalovirus status from the catalog of TCR beta chain sequences. V and J gene assignment, in a later analysis, came from comparing TCR nucleotide sequences with IMGT/GENE-DB human TR gene sequences. Using the TCRdist pipeline, a later analysis assigned CDR3 sequences along with most-parsimonious VDJ recombination scenarios. In a later analysis, every TCR beta chain was defined by the combination of its CDR3 amino acid sequence and its V-gene family, and reads without a unique V-gene family were dropped. To address suspected cross-contamination and a sequencing artifact, a later analysis removed approximately 590 highly shared, low-generation-probability nucleotide sequences. A later analysis calculated a clonal expansion index for each public chain from normalized within-repertoire ranks of inferred template counts. Generation probabilities in a later analysis came from a VDJ recombination model fitted to out-of-frame rearrangements, and those results were checked against IGoR. In a later analysis, TCR-TCR, TCR-HLA and TCR-CMV co-occurrence was scored with hypergeometric tests, and a repertoire-size bias correction was applied to TCR pairs. In a later analysis, false discovery rates were estimated by permuting HLA or CMV assignments 20 times. In a later analysis, co-occurring TCRs were grouped using DBSCAN, with TCRdist sequence similarity added in when clustering inside HLA-allele-positive subsets. Repertoires with fewer than 30,000 or more than 120,000 public chains, plus five repertoires with anomalous nucleotide sharing, were excluded from co-occurrence clustering. Drawn from immuneACCESS, this table holds only the in-frame rearrangements with V and J called that TCRdb kept. Clones are partly lost; checked studies trace under half to an unresolved V gene and leave the rest unexplained. The DNA was the basis for D and trimming; V, J and clone size are from that table. Recorded for this sample are about 76,000 clones; about 69% of them occurred a single time. The ten largest clonotypes hold around 16% of the sample.

The TCR was taken from a woman aged 40 to 49 in good health and CMV-seropositive. The chain uses TRBV10-3 and TRBJ1-5, and TRBD1 aligns with 10 junction nucleotides. Sample: PBMCs. The sequenced DNA: TGTGCCATCAGCCCGGGACAGGGGAGGCCCCAGCATTTT. Its coded protein is CAISPGQGRPQHF.